The 30 T cell receptor beta chains reported below all come from one sample, sequenced in a study of blood T cell repertoires in COVID-19. TCRdb keeps only in-frame clones here, not all; method: immunoSEQ multiplex PCR. The sample records 200,000 to 300,000 clones, under 85% being singletons. Sequencing input: peripheral blood. Receptors originate from a human donor in a cohort sampled during active COVID-19.

The genes are TRBV28 and TRBJ1-4; possibly TRBD1 for D (5 bases). The CDR3 loop spans 12 amino acids. Between the trimmed V and J ends, which lost 7 bases and 10 bases, there was a span of 13 bases. Germline V gives CDR1 MDHEN, CDR2 SYDVKM. CDR3 protein: CASTGGQAKLFF. The CDR3 DNA is TGTGCCAGCACGGGAGGACAAGCAAAACTGTTTTTT.

The CDR3 sequence: CASSGQIYNEQFF. Here the CDR3 DNA reads TGTGCCAGCAGTGGACAAATTTACAATGAGCAGTTCTTC. The J gene is TRBJ2-1, the V gene TRBV27; possible D gene TRBD1, 5 bases. Per the germline V gene, CDR1 is MNHEY and CDR2 is SMNVEV (reference sequence). The CDR3 contains 13 residues. V lost 5 bases and J 4 bases, leaving 9 bases between the germline ends.

The rearrangement joins TRBV2 to TRBJ1-6; D gene unclear. Germline CDR1 SNHLY, CDR2 FYNNEI. V lost 2 bases to trimming and J lost 14 bases, with 16 bases between them. The CDR3 length is 14 residues. The DNA of the CDR3 is TGTGCCAGCAGTGAAAGACTGGCTTTGGGAGCCCTCCACTTT. Its protein is CASSERLALGALHF.

This chain connects TRBV11-2 to TRBJ1-2, with 7 positions matching TRBD1. After removal of 4 bases from V and 6 bases from J, the junction contained 8 bases not matched to a gene. CDR1 and CDR2 from the germline V gene are SGHAT and FQNNGV. CDR3 length: 14 residues. CDR3 in DNA: TGTGCCAGCAGCTCGTCAACAGGGGTTGATGGCTACACCTTC. It encodes CASSSSTGVDGYTF.

The V call is TRBV11-3, the J call TRBJ2-5; TRBD1 is a possible D gene (6 bases). The V end lost 4 bases, the J end lost 2 bases, and 11 bases lay between the germline ends. This CDR3 has 14 residues. Germline-derived CDR1 and CDR2 are SGHNT and YENEEA. The chain's CDR3 is CASSSPDSQETQYF. The CDR3 nucleotides are TGTGCCAGCAGCTCTCCGGACAGTCAAGAGACCCAGTACTTC.

Only one count was recorded for this clone. The rearrangement joins TRBV3-1 (or the pseudogene TRBV3-2) to TRBJ2-7; D is unclear. CDR1 LGHDT and CDR2 YNNKEL come from the germline V gene (reference sequence). Trimming left V 2 bases short and J 5 bases short, with 7 bases between. The CDR3 contains 12 residues. The CDR3 nucleotides are TGTGCCAGCAGCCAAACGTCGGACGAGCAGTACTTC. Translating gives CASSQTSDEQYF.

Only one count was recorded for this clone. The V and J genes are TRBV6-2 or TRBV6-3 and TRBJ2-2; 9 positions match TRBD2. Germline CDR1 reads MNHEY; CDR2 reads SVGEGT. The CDR3 contains 14 residues. V trimming: 5 bases; J trimming: 10 bases; junction bases outside the gene matches: 8. CDR3 sequence: CASSRVSGSSELFF. The DNA of the CDR3 is TGTGCCAGCAGTAGGGTTAGCGGGAGCTCGGAGCTGTTTTTT.

This clone showed up just a few times. The rearrangement uses TRBV6-2 or TRBV6-3 and TRBJ2-7, with D maybe TRBD1 (6 bases). V was cut by 1 base and J by 4 bases, with 11 bases left in between. The CDR3 contains 14 residues. Looked up from germline, CDR1 is MNHEY and CDR2 is SVGEGT. The DNA of the CDR3 is TGTGCCAGCAGTTACTTACAGGGACGGTACGAGCAGTACTTC. Protein: CASSYLQGRYEQYF.

The chain carries TRBV4-2 and TRBJ2-7; D is uncertain. V gave up 1 base and J gave up 0 bases, with 7 bases separating them. The germline gives CDR1 LGHNA, CDR2 YNFKEQ. This CDR3 comprises 14 residues. For the CDR3, the DNA is TGTGCCAGCAGCCAAGTAGTTTACTCCTACGAGCAGTACTTC. Residues: CASSQVVYSYEQYF.

The chain links TRBV6-5 to TRBJ2-3; 7 bases align to TRBD2. Germline V gene data show CDR1 as MNHEY and CDR2 as SVGAGI. Trimming removed 4 bases from V and 0 bases from J; junction bases left unmatched: 7. CDR3 length equals 16 residues. The CDR3, as DNA: TGTGCCAGCAGTTCCCACAGTAGCGGGAGCACAGATACGCAGTATTTT. Translated: CASSSHSSGSTDTQYF.

The chain carries TRBV27 and TRBJ2-3; 7 nucleotides line up with TRBD2. Germline assignment: CDR1 MNHEY and CDR2 SMNVEV (reference sequence). Trimming at V came to 3 bases and at J to 3 bases, leaving 6 bases not matched to a gene. This CDR3 is 15 amino acids long. The CDR3 spells CASSFGGKGTDTQYF. CDR3 coding DNA: TGTGCCAGCAGTTTCGGGGGGAAGGGTACAGATACGCAGTATTTT.

V usage is TRBV6-5 and J usage is TRBJ1-6; 8 bases map to TRBD1. From germline, CDR1 is MNHEY and CDR2 SVGAGI. The CDR3 contains 16 residues. The junction had 9 bases not matched to a gene; V was cut back by 4 bases and J by 7 bases. CDR3 region: CASSSPRTGNNSPLHF. Written as DNA, the CDR3 is TGTGCCAGCAGTTCCCCAAGGACAGGGAACAATTCACCCCTCCACTTT.

The CDR3 DNA reads as TGTGCCAGCAGGACCCGGGACAGGAGCTACGAGCAGTACTTC. Protein: CASRTRDRSYEQYF. V is TRBV5-8 and J is TRBJ2-7, with TRBD1 identical over 8 bases. CDR3 length: 14 residues. V was pared by 5 bases and J by 3 bases, with 7 bases of the junction left unmatched. Germline V gene sequence: CDR1 SGHTS, CDR2 YDEGEE.

The chain joins TRBV18 to TRBJ2-5; D may be TRBD1 (6 bases). Germline CDR1 reads KGHSH; CDR2 reads LQKENI. The CDR3 is made up of 14 amino acids. Trimming cost V 2 bases and J 5 bases, with 12 bases left between them. CDR3 amino acids: CASSPNREWETQYF. CDR3 bases: TGTGCCAGCTCACCAAACAGGGAGTGGGAGACCCAGTACTTC. Using reference TRBV18 and TRBJ2-5 for the parts outside the CDR3, the full variable domain is NAGVMQNPRHLVRRRGQEARLRCSPMKGHSHVYWYRQLPEEGLKFMVYLQKENIIDESGMPKERFSAEFPKEGPSILRIQQVVRGDSAAYFCASSPNREWETQYFGPGTRLLVL.

This chain links TRBV6-5 with TRBJ1-6; TRBD1 is a possible D gene (6 bases). CDR3 length: 14 amino acids. Trimming removed 4 bases at V and 7 bases at J, with 11 bases between. Per germline, CDR1 MNHEY and CDR2 SVGAGI. CDR3 sequence: CASSSRGLNSPLHF. The CDR3 DNA is TGTGCCAGCAGTTCGCGGGGGCTGAATTCACCCCTCCACTTT.

The CDR3 spells CASSGRVEKLFF. Written as DNA, the CDR3 is TGTGCCAGTAGTGGGAGGGTTGAAAAACTGTTTTTT. This rearrangement joins TRBV19 to TRBJ1-4; no definite D call. This CDR3 region has 12 residues. V lost 5 bases, J lost 7 bases, and 8 bases lay in between. Per the germline V gene, CDR1 is LNHDA and CDR2 is SQIVND (reference sequence).

This chain joins TRBV19 and TRBJ2-2; 7 bases map to TRBD1. The CDR3 consists of 17 residues. J lost 0 bases, V lost 2 bases, and 6 bases had no gene match. Germline CDR1 is LNHDA and CDR2 is SQIVND (reference sequence). The CDR3 loop is CASSIRTGTANTGELFF. CDR3 bases: TGTGCCAGTAGTATAAGGACCGGGACAGCGAACACCGGGGAGCTGTTTTTT.

This clone was counted only a few times. This chain joins TRBV9 and TRBJ2-3; D gene unclear. The CDR3 is 14 residues long. Trimming removed 0 bases at V and 4 bases at J, with 9 bases between. In germline, CDR1 is SGDLS, CDR2 YYNGEE. This CDR3 reads CASSVGQFADTQYF. The CDR3 DNA reads TGTGCCAGCAGCGTAGGCCAGTTTGCAGATACGCAGTATTTT. The full variable domain, completed using reference TRBV9 and TRBJ2-3, is DSGVTQTPKHLITATGQRVTLRCSPRSGDLSVYWYQQSLDQGLQFLIQYYNGEERAKGNILERFSAQQFPDLHSELNLSSLELGDSALYFCASSVGQFADTQYFGPGTRLTVL.

The chain couples TRBV5-1 to TRBJ1-5, with D unresolved. The CDR3 is 15 amino acids. Between the trimmed V and J ends, which lost 3 bases and 2 bases, there was a span of 12 bases. CDR1 SGHRS and CDR2 YFSETQ come from the germline V gene. The CDR3 bases are TGCGCCAGCAGCTACTCGCCCGGGGGCAATCAGCCCCAGCATTTT. Its translation is CASSYSPGGNQPQHF.

This chain joins TRBV7-9 and TRBJ2-5; D might be TRBD1 (6 bases). Germline V gene lookup returns CDR1 SEHNR and CDR2 FQNEAQ (reference sequence). V lost 3 bases to trimming and J lost 2 bases, with 10 bases between them. The CDR3 extends over 14 amino acids. CDR3 sequence reads: CASSFPGVQETQYF. The CDR3 coding sequence is TGTGCCAGCAGCTTTCCAGGGGTTCAAGAGACCCAGTACTTC.

V is TRBV7-9 and J is TRBJ2-2; possible D gene TRBD1, 6 bases. Per the germline V gene, CDR1 is SEHNR and CDR2 is FQNEAQ (reference sequence). The CDR3 has 18 residues. V gave up 10 bases and J gave up 1 base, with 25 bases separating them. CDR3 residues: CATPSGMIGGENTGELFF. The CDR3 coding sequence is TGTGCCACTCCCTCGGGGATGATTGGGGGCGAGAACACCGGGGAGCTGTTTTTT.

J is TRBJ1-3 and V is TRBV30; 10 nucleotides align to TRBD1. V was clipped by 5 bases and J by 1 base; unmatched bases: 5. Germline loops: CDR1 GTSNPN, CDR2 SVGIG (reference sequence). The CDR3 consists of 15 residues. CDR3: CAWGGQGFSGNTIYF. The CDR3 coding sequence is TGTGCCTGGGGGGGACAGGGGTTTTCTGGAAACACCATATATTTT.

This chain uses TRBV30 with TRBJ1-2; D call uncertain. The CDR3 contains 12 residues. CDR1 GTSNPN and CDR2 SVGIG come from the germline V gene (reference sequence). V lost 3 bases to trimming and J lost 4 bases, with 9 bases between them. CDR3 residues: CAWRSGIYGYTF. The CDR3 bases are TGTGCCTGGAGGTCGGGAATCTATGGCTACACCTTC.

The chain joins TRBV5-5 to TRBJ2-7, with D perhaps matching TRBD1 (5 bases). The CDR3 length is 13 residues. Trimming left V 0 bases short and J 4 bases short, with 8 bases between. The germline CDR1 and CDR2 sequences are SGHKS and YYEKEE (reference sequence). DNA of the CDR3: TGTGCCAGCAGCTTGGACAGGTGGTACGAGCAGTACTTC. It codes for CASSLDRWYEQYF.

V and J are TRBV9 and TRBJ1-3, with TRBD1 as a possible D gene (5 bases). The ends were cut back, 0 bases at V and 4 bases at J, with 14 bases in the middle. The CDR3 runs to 16 residues. Germline-derived CDR1 and CDR2 are SGDLS and YYNGEE. In nucleotides, the CDR3 is TGTGCCAGCAGCGTAGCCCCCCCAGGGATGGGAAACACCATATATTTT. Protein product: CASSVAPPGMGNTIYF.

V is TRBV6-6 and J is TRBJ1-2; tentatively, D is TRBD1 (5 bases). Germline-derived CDR1 and CDR2 are MNHNY and SVGAGI (reference sequence). CDR3 size: 14 residues. V was pared by 0 bases and J by 4 bases, with 9 bases between. The CDR3 sequence is CASSYSQDIYGYTF. CDR3 in DNA: TGTGCCAGCAGTTACTCACAGGATATCTATGGCTACACCTTC.

This chain connects TRBV10-1 to TRBJ2-1; 7 positions agree with TRBD1. Germline assignment: CDR1 WNHNN and CDR2 SYGVQD (reference sequence). The CDR3 loop spans 15 amino acids. Trimming at V came to 2 bases and at J to 9 bases, leaving 10 bases not matched to a gene. For the CDR3, the DNA is TGCGCCAGCAGTGAGGAGGGGGCCCGAGGACGTGAGCAGTTCTTC. Translated, it gives CASSEEGARGREQFF.

The V call is TRBV11-2, the J call TRBJ2-7; TRBD1 might be the D (5 bases). Germline V lookup: CDR1 SGHAT, CDR2 FQNNGV. The V end lost 3 bases, the J end lost 3 bases, and 6 bases lay between the germline ends. This CDR3 spans 12 amino acids. In nucleotides, the CDR3 is TGTGCCAGCAGCTTCCAGGGCTACGAGCAGTACTTC. Translating gives CASSFQGYEQYF.

A single count supports this clone. This specimen includes other DNA sequences encoding the same CDR3. The V call is TRBV19, the J call TRBJ2-7; 10 nucleotides align to TRBD1. CDR1 LNHDA and CDR2 SQIVND come from the germline V gene (reference sequence). The V gene end was trimmed by 7 bases and the J gene end by 7 bases; junction bases not matched to a gene: 4. The CDR3 consists of 12 residues. The CDR3 protein is CASNGQGGEQYF. In DNA form, the CDR3 reads TGTGCCAGTAACGGACAGGGGGGTGAGCAGTACTTC.

The V gene is TRBV27, the J gene TRBJ1-5, with 8 nucleotides matching TRBD1. The CDR3 has 15 amino acids. The germline V gene has CDR1 MNHEY and CDR2 SMNVEV (reference sequence). The trim removed 5 bases at V and 4 bases at J, leaving 7 bases unmatched. The CDR3 protein is CASSPRTGLNQPQHF. Here the CDR3 DNA reads TGTGCCAGCAGTCCCCGGACAGGGTTGAATCAGCCCCAGCATTTT.